These 9 T cell receptor beta chains were sequenced from one sample in a study of T cell responses to AZD1222 COVID-19 vaccine. TCRdb's table, derived via immunoSEQ multiplex PCR, lists solely in-frame clones and lacks some. The profile shows 70,000 to 95,000 clones, around 93% of them singletons. The input for sequencing was peripheral blood, taken 28 days after the second AZD1222 dose. These receptors were obtained from an adult who received the AZD1222 COVID-19 vaccine.

CDR3 protein: CASSLRAGPLNTGELFF. CDR3 DNA sequence: TGTGCCAGCAGTTTAAGAGCGGGACCCTTGAACACCGGGGAGCTGTTTTTT. The rearrangement uses TRBV28 and TRBJ2-2, with 7 bases aligning to TRBD2. J gave up 1 base and V 2 bases, and 7 bases lay outside the gene matches. This CDR3 is 17 amino acids long. Germline CDR1 MDHEN, CDR2 SYDVKM.

The chain is built from TRBV19 and TRBJ1-5, with TRBD1 as a possible D gene (5 bases). Trimming shortened V by 5 bases and J by 5 bases, and 16 bases separated the two germline ends. The CDR3 has 15 amino acids. Germline CDR1 LNHDA, CDR2 SQIVND (reference sequence). The CDR3 here is CASSDVSGLYQPQHF. The CDR3 region has the DNA TGTGCCAGTAGTGATGTCTCAGGGCTCTATCAGCCCCAGCATTTT.

The J gene is TRBJ2-7, the V gene TRBV25-1, with D unclear. From germline, CDR1 is MGHDK and CDR2 SYGVNS. V lost 6 bases and J 5 bases, leaving 14 bases between the germline ends. The CDR3 extends over 13 amino acids. The CDR3 is CASRSEWTNEQYF. DNA of the CDR3: TGTGCCAGCAGATCAGAATGGACCAACGAGCAGTACTTC.

The V call is TRBV7-3, the J call TRBJ2-7; 7 bases fit TRBD1. CDR1 SGHTA and CDR2 FQGTGA come from the germline V gene. Trimming cost V 5 bases and J 0 bases; bases outside gene matches: 7. The CDR3 is 15 amino acids. The CDR3 nucleotides read TGTGCCAGCAGCCAGGGACAGCTAAGCTCCTACGAGCAGTACTTC. It is translated as CASSQGQLSSYEQYF.

J is TRBJ2-7 and V is TRBV27; the D is unclear. Deletions cut 6 bases from V and 2 bases from J, with 17 bases between. The CDR3 has 15 amino acids. Per germline, CDR1 MNHEY and CDR2 SMNVEV (reference sequence). This chain's CDR3 is CASSSLGSAPYEQYF. For the CDR3, the DNA is TGTGCCAGCAGCTCCCTCGGGTCCGCCCCCTACGAGCAGTACTTC.

The chain recombines TRBV11-2 with TRBJ2-3; D unclear. This CDR3 is 14 amino acids long. CDR1 and CDR2 from the germline V gene are SGHAT and FQNNGV. V gave up 2 bases and J gave up 2 bases, with 8 bases separating them. The CDR3 nucleotides are TGTGCCAGCAGCTTAATGGCGGCCACAGATACGCAGTATTTT. Residues: CASSLMAATDTQYF.

J is TRBJ1-2 and V is TRBV4-3, with D possibly TRBD1 on 5 matching bases. CDR3 length: 16 amino acids. The germline CDR1 and CDR2 sequences are LGHNA and YSLEER. V dropped 0 bases and J dropped 0 bases, with 11 bases sitting between them. The CDR3: CASSQDVAGPNYGYTF. The CDR3 nucleotides read TGCGCCAGCAGCCAAGATGTGGCAGGGCCTAACTATGGCTACACCTTC.

This clone has just one count. J is TRBJ2-7 and V is TRBV6-5; no reliable D call. The CDR3 covers 12 residues. Trimming removed 6 bases from V and 3 bases from J, with 9 bases in between. Germline V CDR1 and CDR2: MNHEY, SVGAGI. The CDR3 loop is CASSRKDYEQYF. CDR3 nucleotide sequence: TGTGCCAGCAGCCGAAAGGACTACGAGCAGTACTTC.

This chain links TRBV5-1 with TRBJ2-5, with 8 bases matching TRBD2. In germline, CDR1 is SGHRS, CDR2 YFSETQ. This CDR3 is built from 15 residues. The V and J ends lost 4 bases and 1 base, in that order; junction bases with no gene match: 6. The CDR3 here is CASSRIAGSQETQYF. CDR3 bases: TGCGCCAGCAGCCGTATAGCGGGGTCCCAAGAGACCCAGTACTTC.